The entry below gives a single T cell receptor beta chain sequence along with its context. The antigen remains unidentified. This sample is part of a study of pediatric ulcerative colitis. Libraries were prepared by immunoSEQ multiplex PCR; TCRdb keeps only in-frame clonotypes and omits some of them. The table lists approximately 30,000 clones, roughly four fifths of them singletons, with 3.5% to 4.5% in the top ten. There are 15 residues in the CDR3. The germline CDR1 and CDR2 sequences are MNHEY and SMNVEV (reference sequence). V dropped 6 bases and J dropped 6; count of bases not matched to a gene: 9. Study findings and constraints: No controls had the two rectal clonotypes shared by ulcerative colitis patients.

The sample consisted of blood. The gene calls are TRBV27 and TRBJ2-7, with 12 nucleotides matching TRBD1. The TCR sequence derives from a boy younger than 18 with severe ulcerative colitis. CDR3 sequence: CASRQGTGGFGEQYF. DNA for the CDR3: TGTGCCAGCAGACAGGGGACAGGGGGCTTTGGCGAGCAGTACTTC.